Shown below are 14 T cell receptor beta chains from a single sample sequenced in a study of shared clonotypes between healthy human individuals. Measured with immunoSEQ multiplex PCR; TCRdb has only the in-frame clones, and not every one. The sample lists around 750,000 clones; 74% were seen once. Sequencing was done on a sample of memory CD4+ T cells sorted from blood. Subset denoted: CD45RA-negative fraction. The source is a woman aged 25-40 years in good health.

About this clone: The sample holds other DNA sequences that translate to the same CDR3. The chain carries TRBV18 and TRBJ2-3; no firm D call. There are 13 residues in the CDR3. Germline CDR1 reads KGHSH; CDR2 reads LQKENI. Trimming pared 4 bases from V and 0 bases from J, leaving 5 bases between. The CDR3 region has the DNA TGTGCCAGCTCACGCCCTAGCACAGATACGCAGTATTTT. Translated, it gives CASSRPSTDTQYF.

V and J are TRBV15 and TRBJ2-7, with 9 bases that match TRBD1. The CDR3 totals 17 residues. The germline V gene has CDR1 LNHNV and CDR2 YYDKDF (reference sequence). The trim removed 1 base at V and 7 bases at J, leaving 14 bases unmatched. The CDR3 sequence is CATSRVKGTGSPREQYF. The CDR3 DNA reads as TGTGCCACCAGCAGAGTTAAGGGGACAGGGAGCCCCCGGGAGCAGTACTTC.

DNA for the CDR3: TGCGCCAGCAGCCCCACGAATGTGAACACTGAAGCTTTCTTT. It encodes CASSPTNVNTEAFF. The chain is built from TRBV5-1 and TRBJ1-1, with no clear D. This CDR3 has 14 residues. Trimming pared 4 bases from V and 0 bases from J, leaving 10 bases between. Germline V gene data show CDR1 as SGHRS and CDR2 as YFSETQ.

This chain connects TRBV7-3 to TRBJ1-1; D is uncertain. In germline, CDR1 is SGHTA, CDR2 FQGTGA. This CDR3 is 14 amino acids long. Between the trimmed V and J ends, which lost 2 bases and 3 bases, there was a span of 10 bases. The CDR3 spells CASSLYGGDTEAFF. As DNA, the CDR3 is TGTGCCAGCAGCTTATATGGCGGAGACACTGAAGCTTTCTTT. The complete variable domain, with remaining parts taken from reference TRBV7-3 and TRBJ1-1, reads GAGVSQTPSNKVTEKGKYVELRCDPISGHTALYWYRQSLGQGPEFLIYFQGTGAADDSGLPNDRFFAVRPEGSVSTLKIQRTERGDSAVYLCASSLYGGDTEAFFGQGTRLTVV.

A word on this clone: The sample contains more than one DNA sequence encoding this CDR3. The chain links TRBV5-1 to TRBJ2-4; either TRBD1 or TRBD2 may fit D (5 bases each). Trimming shortened V by 2 bases and J by 0 bases, and 12 bases separated the two germline ends. Germline lookup yields CDR1 SGHRS and CDR2 YFSETQ. The CDR3 is made up of 16 amino acids. CDR3 sequence: CASSLEGTLAKNIQYF. In nucleotides, the CDR3 is TGCGCCAGCAGCTTAGAGGGGACCCTAGCCAAAAACATTCAGTACTTC. The whole variable domain, remainder taken from reference TRBV5-1 and TRBJ2-4, is KAGVTQTPRYLIKTRGQQVTLSCSPISGHRSVSWYQQTPGQGLQFLFEYFSETQRNKGNFPGRFSGRQFSNSRSEMNVSTLELGDSALYLCASSLEGTLAKNIQYFGAGTRLSVL.

This chain connects TRBV2 to TRBJ2-5; D is possibly TRBD2 (6 bases). This CDR3 is built from 16 residues. Per the germline V gene, CDR1 is SNHLY and CDR2 is FYNNEI. V lost 6 bases to trimming and J lost 4 bases, with 21 bases between them. Here the CDR3 DNA reads TGTGCCAGCAGCGCGGGACGGCCGATCGCTCGAGAGACCCAGTACTTC. It codes for CASSAGRPIARETQYF.

This sequence joins TRBV21-1 and TRBJ2-3; TRBD2 is taken as the D call from the table, unchecked against the DNA. TRBV21-1 is termed a pseudogene. The CDR3 length is 13 residues. CDR3 residues: CASSKVRGDTQYF. For the CDR3, the DNA is TGTGCCAGCAGCAAAGTACGAGGGGATACGCAGTATTTT.

This rearrangement joins TRBV28 to TRBJ1-2; TRBD1 might be the D (6 bases). V lost 4 bases, J lost 5 bases, and 17 bases lay in between. Looked up from germline, CDR1 is MDHEN and CDR2 is SYDVKM. CDR3 size: 15 residues. The DNA for the CDR3 is TGTGCCAGCAGTTCTGCCGTCGGAGGGGGATATGGCTACACCTTC. This translates into CASSSAVGGGYGYTF.

The V call is TRBV7-2, the J call TRBJ2-7, with 8 bases that match TRBD1. The CDR3 spans 15 residues. The germline CDR1 and CDR2 sequences are SGHTA and FQGNSA. J lost 2 bases, V lost 5 bases, and 8 bases had no gene match. CDR3 nucleotides: TGTGCCAGCAGCCGTGGACAGGGAGTCGCCTACGAGCAGTACTTC. Translated: CASSRGQGVAYEQYF.

The V gene is TRBV5-4, the J gene TRBJ2-5, with D uncertain. The CDR3 runs to 13 residues. Germline V gene sequence: CDR1 SGHNT, CDR2 YYREEE (reference sequence). V gave up 4 bases and J gave up 2 bases, with 9 bases separating them. Here the CDR3 reads CASSGVEQETQYF. CDR3 DNA sequence: TGTGCCAGCAGCGGCGTGGAACAAGAGACCCAGTACTTC.

The J gene is TRBJ2-3, the V gene TRBV7-9; D remains unclear. Germline V CDR1 and CDR2: SEHNR, FQNEAQ (reference sequence). The V gene lost 5 bases and the J gene lost 6 bases, with 9 bases spanning the gap. CDR3 length: 12 residues. The CDR3 coding sequence is TGTGCCAGCAGCCCATCACAGGATACGCAGTATTTT. Amino acids: CASSPSQDTQYF.

This clone was recorded only once. This chain connects TRBV6-6 to TRBJ2-7; D call uncertain. Trimming removed 2 bases at V and 5 bases at J, with 7 bases between. Germline CDR1 MNHNY, CDR2 SVGAGI (reference sequence). The length of the CDR3 is 12 residues. CDR3 residues: CASSYMRDEQYF. In nucleotides, the CDR3 is TGTGCCAGCAGTTACATGCGCGACGAGCAGTACTTC.

The rearrangement joins TRBV27 to TRBJ2-1; D gene uncertain. The CDR3 contains 16 residues. The germline V gene has CDR1 MNHEY and CDR2 SMNVEV (reference sequence). The V and J ends lost 6 bases and 0 bases respectively, with 15 bases between them. Written as DNA, the CDR3 is TGTGCCAGCAGCCCCGAAAACCAAGGCTCCTACAATGAGCAGTTCTTC. Translation: CASSPENQGSYNEQFF.

The J gene is TRBJ2-2, the V gene TRBV7-3; D is possibly TRBD2 (5 bases). The CDR3 consists of 14 residues. Germline V gene lookup returns CDR1 SGHTA and CDR2 FQGTGA. The V end lost 6 bases, the J end lost 4 bases, and 12 bases lay between the germline ends. The CDR3 spells CASSTEGSTGELFF. CDR3 sequence (DNA): TGTGCCAGCAGTACCGAGGGTTCCACCGGGGAGCTGTTTTTT.